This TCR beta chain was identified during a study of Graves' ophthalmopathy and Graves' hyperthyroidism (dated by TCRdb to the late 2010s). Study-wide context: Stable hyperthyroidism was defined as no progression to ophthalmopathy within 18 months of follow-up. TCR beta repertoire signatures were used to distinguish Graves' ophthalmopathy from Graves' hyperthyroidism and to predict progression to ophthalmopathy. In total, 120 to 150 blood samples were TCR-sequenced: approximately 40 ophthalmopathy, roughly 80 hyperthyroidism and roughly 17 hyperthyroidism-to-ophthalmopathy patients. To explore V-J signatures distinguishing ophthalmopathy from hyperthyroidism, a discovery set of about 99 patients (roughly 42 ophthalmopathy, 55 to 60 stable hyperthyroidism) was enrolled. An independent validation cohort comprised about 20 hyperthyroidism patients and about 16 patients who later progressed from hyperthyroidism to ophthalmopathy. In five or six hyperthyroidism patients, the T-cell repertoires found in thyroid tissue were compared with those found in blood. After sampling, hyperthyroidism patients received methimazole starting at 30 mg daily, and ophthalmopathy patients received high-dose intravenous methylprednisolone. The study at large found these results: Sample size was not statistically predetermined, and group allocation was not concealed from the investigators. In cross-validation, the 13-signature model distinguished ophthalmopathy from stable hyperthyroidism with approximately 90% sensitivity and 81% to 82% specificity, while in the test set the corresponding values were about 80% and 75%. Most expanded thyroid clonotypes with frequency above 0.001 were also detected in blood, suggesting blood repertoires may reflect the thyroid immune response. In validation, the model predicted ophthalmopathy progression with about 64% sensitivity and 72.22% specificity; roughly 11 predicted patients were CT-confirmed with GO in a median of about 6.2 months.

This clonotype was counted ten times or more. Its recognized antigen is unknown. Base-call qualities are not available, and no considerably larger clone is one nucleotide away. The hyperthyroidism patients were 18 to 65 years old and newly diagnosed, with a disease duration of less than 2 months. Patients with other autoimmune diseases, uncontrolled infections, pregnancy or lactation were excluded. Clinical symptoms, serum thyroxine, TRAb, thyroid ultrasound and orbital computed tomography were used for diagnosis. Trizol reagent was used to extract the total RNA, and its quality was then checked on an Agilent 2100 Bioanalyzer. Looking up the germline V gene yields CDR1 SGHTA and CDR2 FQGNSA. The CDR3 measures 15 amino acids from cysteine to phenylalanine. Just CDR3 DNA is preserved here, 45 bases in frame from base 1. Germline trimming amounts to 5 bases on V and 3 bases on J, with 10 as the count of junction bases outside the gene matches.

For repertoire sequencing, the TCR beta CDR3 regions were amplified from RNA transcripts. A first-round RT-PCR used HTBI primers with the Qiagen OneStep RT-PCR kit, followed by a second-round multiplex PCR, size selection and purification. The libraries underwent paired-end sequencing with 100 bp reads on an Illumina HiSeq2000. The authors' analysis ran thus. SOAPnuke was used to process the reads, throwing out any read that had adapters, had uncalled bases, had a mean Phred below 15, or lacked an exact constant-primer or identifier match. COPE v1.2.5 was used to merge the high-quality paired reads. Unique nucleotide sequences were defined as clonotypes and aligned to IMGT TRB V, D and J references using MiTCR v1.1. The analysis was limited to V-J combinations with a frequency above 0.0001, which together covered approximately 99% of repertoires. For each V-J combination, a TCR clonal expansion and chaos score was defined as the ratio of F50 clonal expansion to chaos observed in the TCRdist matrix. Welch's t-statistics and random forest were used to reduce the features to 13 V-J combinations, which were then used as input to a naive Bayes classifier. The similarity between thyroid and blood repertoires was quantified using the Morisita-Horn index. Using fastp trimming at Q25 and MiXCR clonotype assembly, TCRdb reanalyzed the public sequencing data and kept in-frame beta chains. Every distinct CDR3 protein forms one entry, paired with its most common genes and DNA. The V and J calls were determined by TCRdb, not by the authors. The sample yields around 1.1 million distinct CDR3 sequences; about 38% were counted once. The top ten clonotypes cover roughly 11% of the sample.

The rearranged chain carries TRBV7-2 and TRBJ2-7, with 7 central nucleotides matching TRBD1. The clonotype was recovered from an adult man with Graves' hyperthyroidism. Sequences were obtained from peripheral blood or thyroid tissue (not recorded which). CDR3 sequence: CASSTDRSTRYEQYF. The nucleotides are TGTGCCAGCAGCACGGACAGGTCAACCCGCTACGAGCAGTACTTC.